These T cell receptor beta chains were read from a single sample in a study of STAT3 mutations in large granular lymphocyte leukemia. The protocol was immunoSEQ multiplex PCR, while the TCRdb copy is restricted to in-frame clones and leaves out a portion. The sample contains tens of thousands of clones, about 95% of which appear only once. Sequenced sample: peripheral blood mononuclear cells. The receptors shown here come from a man in his forties or fifties with T-cell large granular lymphocyte leukemia. Some clones in this sample may be carry-over from other donors' samples. Both conserved end residues are part of each CDR3. A D gene is named only where the DNA matches it firmly. Not every row has a clone size; where given, it reads once, few, many or a size class.

CDR3nt: TGTGCCAGCAATCCGGACAGCTCCTATAATTCACCCCTCCACTTT; CDR3aa: CASNPDSSYNSPLHF; abundance: .; d_gene: .; v_gene: TRBV6-1; j_gene: TRBJ1-6
CDR3nt: TGTGCCAGCAGCTTAAGTACCCGAGAGACCCAGTACTTC; CDR3aa: CASSLSTRETQYF; abundance: .; d_gene: .; v_gene: TRBV7-2; j_gene: TRBJ2-5
CDR3nt: TGCAGCGTTATTGGGGGGCAGAACTACGAGCAGTACTTC; CDR3aa: CSVIGGQNYEQYF; abundance: .; d_gene: .; v_gene: TRBV29-1; j_gene: TRBJ2-7
CDR3nt: TGCGCCAGCAGCTCAGGACAGGGCACAGATACGCAGTATTTT; CDR3aa: CASSSGQGTDTQYF; abundance: .; d_gene: TRBD1; v_gene: TRBV5-1; j_gene: TRBJ2-3
CDR3nt: TGTGCCAGCTCACCCGGACAGACCGGGAGCCTTTTCTCTGGGGCCAACGTCCTGACTTTC; CDR3aa: CASSPGQTGSLFSGANVLTF; abundance: .; d_gene: .; v_gene: TRBV18; j_gene: TRBJ2-6
CDR3nt: TGTGCCAGCAGCCGTCCCGACGGATCTAACACTGAAGCTTTCTTT; CDR3aa: CASSRPDGSNTEAFF; abundance: .; d_gene: .; v_gene: TRBV5-4; j_gene: TRBJ1-1
CDR3nt: TGTGCCATCAGTGAGTCACGGACGTTTGAAGCTTTCTTT; CDR3aa: CAISESRTFEAFF; abundance: .; d_gene: .; v_gene: TRBV10-3; j_gene: TRBJ1-1
CDR3nt: TGTGCCAGCAGCTTATATAGGGGTTCGGTTTTGGCGACCCAGTACTTC; CDR3aa: CASSLYRGSVLATQYF; abundance: once; d_gene: .; v_gene: TRBV7-8; j_gene: TRBJ2-5
CDR3nt: TGTGCCAGCAGCGGGAGGGACAGCCAAGACGAGACCCAGTACTTC; CDR3aa: CASSGRDSQDETQYF; abundance: .; d_gene: .; v_gene: TRBV9; j_gene: TRBJ2-5
CDR3nt: TGTGCCAGCTGGACCGGGACTAGCGGGGGAAGGCAGTTCTTC; CDR3aa: CASWTGTSGGRQFF; abundance: .; d_gene: TRBD2; v_gene: TRBV7-8; j_gene: TRBJ2-1
CDR3nt: .; CDR3aa: CASSLVRARGVDYEQYF; abundance: .; d_gene: .; v_gene: TRBV5-6; j_gene: TRBJ2-7
CDR3nt: TGCGCCAGCAGCTTGGGGACAGGCCTGCTCTACGAGCAGTACTTC; CDR3aa: CASSLGTGLLYEQYF; abundance: .; d_gene: TRBD1; v_gene: TRBV5-1; j_gene: TRBJ2-7
CDR3nt: TGCGCCAGCAGCCAAGATCAGGATCAGCCCCAGCATTTT; CDR3aa: CASSQDQDQPQHF; abundance: .; d_gene: .; v_gene: TRBV4-1; j_gene: TRBJ1-5
CDR3nt: TGTGCCAGCAGTTTATCTCGGACAGGTTCCTACGAGCAGTACTTC; CDR3aa: CASSLSRTGSYEQYF; abundance: few; d_gene: TRBD1; v_gene: TRBV27; j_gene: TRBJ2-7
CDR3nt: TGTGCCAGCAGCTTAGGGGTCCCTGACTACGAGCAGTACTTC; CDR3aa: CASSLGVPDYEQYF; abundance: .; d_gene: .; v_gene: TRBV7-8; j_gene: TRBJ2-7
CDR3nt: TGCGCCAGCAGCCAAGATTCGGGCACTGAAGCTTTCTTT; CDR3aa: CASSQDSGTEAFF; abundance: .; d_gene: .; v_gene: TRBV4-3; j_gene: TRBJ1-1
CDR3nt: TGTGCCAGCAGCCAAGACTGGGGGTCCAGCGTGGCCCAGTACTTC; CDR3aa: CASSQDWGSSVAQYF; abundance: .; d_gene: .; v_gene: TRBV4-2; j_gene: TRBJ2-5
CDR3nt: TGTGCCAGCAGTTACTCCGTGGACGGTTCCTACGAGCAGTACTTC; CDR3aa: CASSYSVDGSYEQYF; abundance: .; d_gene: .; v_gene: TRBV6-5; j_gene: TRBJ2-7
CDR3nt: TGTGCCACCAGCAGAACCACCCCAGGGACAGATACGCAGTATTTT; CDR3aa: CATSRTTPGTDTQYF; abundance: .; d_gene: .; v_gene: TRBV15; j_gene: TRBJ2-3
CDR3nt: TGTGCCAGCAGTTTGCCGCAGCTTGATAATTCACCCCTCCACTTT; CDR3aa: CASSLPQLDNSPLHF; abundance: .; d_gene: .; v_gene: TRBV28; j_gene: TRBJ1-6
CDR3nt: TGTGCCAGCTCACCAGGAGGGAAGCGCACAGATACGCAGTATTTT; CDR3aa: CASSPGGKRTDTQYF; abundance: once; d_gene: .; v_gene: TRBV18; j_gene: TRBJ2-3
CDR3nt: TGTGCCAGTAGTATGGGAGGGGGGCGGTACGAGCAGTACTTC; CDR3aa: CASSMGGGRYEQYF; abundance: .; d_gene: .; v_gene: TRBV19; j_gene: TRBJ2-7
CDR3nt: TGCGCCAGCAGAGGTAGTGGGGGCACAGATACGCAGTATTTT; CDR3aa: CASRGSGGTDTQYF; abundance: .; d_gene: .; v_gene: TRBV10-2; j_gene: TRBJ2-3
CDR3nt: TGTGCCAGCAGCGTACCGGGGGCTAACTATGGCTACACCTTC; CDR3aa: CASSVPGANYGYTF; abundance: once; d_gene: .; v_gene: TRBV9; j_gene: TRBJ1-2
CDR3nt: TGCGCCAGCAGCTTGGGACCCTATCCTGAGCAGTTCTTC; CDR3aa: CASSLGPYPEQFF; abundance: .; d_gene: .; v_gene: TRBV5-1; j_gene: TRBJ2-1
CDR3nt: TGCGCCAGCAGCCCTCCCCATGGCCCAAGCGGAGCTTTCTTT; CDR3aa: CASSPPHGPSGAFF; abundance: .; d_gene: .; v_gene: TRBV4-1; j_gene: TRBJ1-1
CDR3nt: TGCGCCAGCAGCTTGACTGACAATGAGCAGTTCTTC; CDR3aa: CASSLTDNEQFF; abundance: .; d_gene: .; v_gene: TRBV5-1; j_gene: TRBJ2-1
CDR3nt: TGTGCCAGCAGCTTAGAAGGGATCAACACAGATACGCAGTATTTT; CDR3aa: CASSLEGINTDTQYF; abundance: .; d_gene: .; v_gene: TRBV5-4; j_gene: TRBJ2-3
CDR3nt: TGTGCCAGCAGTGAATTGGGGCTCTATGGCTACACCTTC; CDR3aa: CASSELGLYGYTF; abundance: .; d_gene: .; v_gene: TRBV2; j_gene: TRBJ1-2
CDR3nt: TGTGCCAGCAGTGAGGGGTTTTGGACAGGCGATAATTCACCCCTCCACTTT; CDR3aa: CASSEGFWTGDNSPLHF; abundance: .; d_gene: TRBD1; v_gene: TRBV2; j_gene: TRBJ1-6
CDR3nt: TGCGCCAGCAGCTTGACGCCTACGGATAATCAGCCCCAGCATTTT; CDR3aa: CASSLTPTDNQPQHF; abundance: .; d_gene: .; v_gene: TRBV5-1; j_gene: TRBJ1-5
CDR3nt: TGTGCCAGCTCACCACCGGTCAACACTGAAGCTTTCTTT; CDR3aa: CASSPPVNTEAFF; abundance: .; d_gene: .; v_gene: TRBV18; j_gene: TRBJ1-1
CDR3nt: TGTGCCAGCAGCTTGCAGGGTTCTGCAGATACGCAGTATTTT; CDR3aa: CASSLQGSADTQYF; abundance: once; d_gene: .; v_gene: TRBV5-4; j_gene: TRBJ2-3